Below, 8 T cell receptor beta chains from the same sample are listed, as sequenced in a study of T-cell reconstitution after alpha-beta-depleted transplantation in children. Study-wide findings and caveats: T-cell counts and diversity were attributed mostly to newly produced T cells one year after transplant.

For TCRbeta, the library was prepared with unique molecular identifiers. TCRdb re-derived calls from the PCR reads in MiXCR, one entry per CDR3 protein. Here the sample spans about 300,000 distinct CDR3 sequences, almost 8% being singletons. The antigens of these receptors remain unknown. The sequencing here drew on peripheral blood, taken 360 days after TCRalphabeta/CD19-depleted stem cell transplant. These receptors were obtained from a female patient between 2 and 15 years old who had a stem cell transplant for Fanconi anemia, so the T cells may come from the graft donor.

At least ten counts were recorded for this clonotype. In DNA form, the CDR3 reads TGCAGCGTTCCGGGGGGGCCGCAGGTGGTTGAGCAGTTCTTC. Its protein product is CSVPGGPQVVEQFF. This chain connects TRBV29-1 to TRBJ2-1; 8 positions match TRBD2. Per the germline V gene, CDR1 is SQVTM and CDR2 is ANQGSEA. CDR3 size: 14 residues. Trimming cost V 5 bases and J 9 bases; bases outside gene matches: 12.

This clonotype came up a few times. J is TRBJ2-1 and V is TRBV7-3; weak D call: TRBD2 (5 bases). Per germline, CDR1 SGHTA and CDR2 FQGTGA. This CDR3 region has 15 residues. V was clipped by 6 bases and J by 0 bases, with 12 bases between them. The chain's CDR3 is CASRHGLSSYNEQFF. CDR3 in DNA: TGTGCCAGCAGACACGGACTCAGCTCCTACAATGAGCAGTTCTTC.

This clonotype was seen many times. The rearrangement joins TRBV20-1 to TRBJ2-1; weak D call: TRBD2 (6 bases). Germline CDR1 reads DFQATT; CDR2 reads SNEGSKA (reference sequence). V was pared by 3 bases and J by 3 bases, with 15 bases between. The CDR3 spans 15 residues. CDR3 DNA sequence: TGCAGTGCTAGTCCGTACCGGAGGGGCTACAATGAGCAGTTCTTC. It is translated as CSASPYRRGYNEQFF.

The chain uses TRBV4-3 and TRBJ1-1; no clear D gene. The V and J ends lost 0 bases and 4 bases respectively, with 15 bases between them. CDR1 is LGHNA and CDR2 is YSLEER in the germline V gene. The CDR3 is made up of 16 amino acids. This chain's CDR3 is CASSQEVSRIATEAFF. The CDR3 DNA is TGCGCCAGCAGCCAAGAAGTCAGCAGAATTGCCACTGAAGCTTTCTTT.

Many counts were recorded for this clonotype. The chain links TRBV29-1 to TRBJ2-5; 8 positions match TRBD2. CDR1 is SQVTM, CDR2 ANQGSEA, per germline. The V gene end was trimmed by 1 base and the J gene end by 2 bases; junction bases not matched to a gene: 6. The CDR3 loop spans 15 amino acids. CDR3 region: CSVEVLAGRQETQYF. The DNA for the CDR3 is TGCAGCGTTGAAGTGTTAGCGGGAAGGCAAGAGACCCAGTACTTC.

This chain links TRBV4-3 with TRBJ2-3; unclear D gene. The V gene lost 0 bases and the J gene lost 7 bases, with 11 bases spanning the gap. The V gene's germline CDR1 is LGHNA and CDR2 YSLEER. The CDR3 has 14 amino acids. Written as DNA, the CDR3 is TGCGCCAGCAGCCAAGATAGACGGGCTTATACGCAGTATTTT. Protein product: CASSQDRRAYTQYF.

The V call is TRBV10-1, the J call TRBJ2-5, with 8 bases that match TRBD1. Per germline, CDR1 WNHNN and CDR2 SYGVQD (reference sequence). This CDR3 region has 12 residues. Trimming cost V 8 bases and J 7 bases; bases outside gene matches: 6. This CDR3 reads CASAGQGPTQYF. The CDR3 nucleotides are TGCGCCAGCGCTGGACAGGGTCCGACCCAGTACTTC.

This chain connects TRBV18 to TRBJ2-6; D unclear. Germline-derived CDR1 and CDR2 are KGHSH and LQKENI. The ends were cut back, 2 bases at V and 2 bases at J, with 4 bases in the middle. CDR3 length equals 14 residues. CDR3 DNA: TGTGCCAGCTCACCAGAGGCTGGGGCCAACGTCCTGACTTTC. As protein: CASSPEAGANVLTF.